This record looks at one T cell receptor (beta chain) sequence and its context. Method: immunoSEQ multiplex PCR; TCRdb's copy keeps in-frame clones and lacks some. The sample comprises tens of thousands of clones, approximately 90% of which are singletons, and 2.5% to 3.5% rests with the top ten. The data were obtained in a study of blood T cell repertoires in COVID-19. This TCR derives from a man aged 50-60 years with acute or convalescent COVID-19. The sequencing sample was made of peripheral blood.

The CDR3 here is CASSNNWRRQGINYGYTF. The DNA of the CDR3 is TGTGCCAGCAGCAACAATTGGAGGCGCCAGGGGATAAACTATGGCTACACCTTC. The chain has TRBV21-1 and TRBJ1-2; the D call in the table, TRBD1, was not verified against the DNA. TRBV21-1 is flagged as a pseudogene. CDR3 size: 18 residues.